These T cell receptor beta chains were read from a single sample in a study of early T cells in non-severe SARS-CoV-2 infection. TCRdb re-derived calls from the 5' RACE reads in MiXCR, one entry per CDR3 protein. Among tens of thousands of distinct CDR3 sequences, roughly a tenth were seen once, and the ten largest hold less than 25%. The sequencing sample was made of whole blood. All receptors derive from an adult who was a healthcare worker with PCR-confirmed SARS-CoV-2 infection or an uninfected control (not recorded which). The CDR3 runs from the conserved cysteine through the conserved F or W. The D gene is left open where the match is weak. For some rows the clone size is stated as once, few or many, or as a class when expanded; others skip it.

D | J | size | V | CDR3 | DNA
TRBD2 | TRBJ2-3 | - | TRBV24-1 | CATSAGGGGDTQYF | TGTGCCACTTCAGCGGGGGGAGGAGGAGATACGCAGTATTTT
- | TRBJ1-1 | - | TRBV7-3 | CASSLWPDDEAFF | TGTGCCAGCAGCTTATGGCCGGACGATGAAGCTTTCTTT
TRBD1 | TRBJ1-1 | - | TRBV12-3/TRBV12-4 | CASSRDRVPEAFF | TGTGCCAGCAGCCGGGACAGGGTTCCTGAAGCTTTCTTT
TRBD2 | TRBJ2-2 | few | TRBV7-8 | CASSWTSGTGELFF | TGTGCCAGCAGCTGGACTAGCGGGACCGGGGAGCTGTTTTTT
- | TRBJ1-1 | - | TRBV3-1 | CASSQVTGESTEAFF | TGTGCCAGCAGCCAAGTAACGGGGGAAAGCACTGAAGCTTTCTTT
TRBD1 | TRBJ1-3 | many | TRBV7-2 | CASSFPQGEVRNTIYF | TGTGCCAGCAGCTTCCCCCAGGGGGAGGTGCGGAACACCATATATTTT
- | TRBJ1-1 | - | TRBV30 | CAWSRAETEAFF | TGTGCCTGGAGCAGGGCGGAAACTGAAGCTTTCTTT
- | TRBJ2-7 | many | TRBV3-1 | CASSQSGYEQYF | TGTGCCAGCAGCCAATCCGGGTACGAGCAGTACTTC
TRBD1 | TRBJ2-1 | few | TRBV3-1 | CASSSLRGPYNEQFF | TGTGCCAGCAGCTCGCTCAGGGGGCCCTACAATGAGCAGTTCTTC
- | TRBJ1-1 | few | TRBV6-5 | CASSSRTLHAEAFF | TGTGCCAGCAGTTCTAGGACCCTCCACGCTGAAGCTTTCTTT
- | TRBJ1-1 | - | TRBV30 | CAWSKDLGGTEAFF | TGTGCCTGGAGTAAGGACCTCGGAGGAACTGAAGCTTTCTTT
- | TRBJ2-7 | few | TRBV3-1 | CASSSHYEQYF | TGTGCCAGCAGCTCCCACTACGAGCAGTACTTC
TRBD1 | TRBJ2-5 | - | TRBV5-1 | CASSLGTGGETQYF | TGCGCCAGCAGTCTCGGGACAGGGGGAGAGACCCAGTACTTC
- | TRBJ2-7 | many | TRBV5-1 | CASSWISPSPYEQYF | TGCGCCAGCAGCTGGATCAGCCCAAGCCCCTACGAGCAGTACTTC
- | TRBJ2-5 | - | TRBV11-1 | CASELAGQETQYF | TGTGCCAGCGAATTGGCGGGACAAGAGACCCAGTACTTC
TRBD1 | TRBJ2-1 | few | TRBV7-3 | CASSSNPGGNEQFF | TGTGCCAGCAGTAGTAACCCAGGGGGCAATGAGCAGTTCTTC
- | TRBJ2-6 | - | TRBV4-1 | CASSQELGAEGANVLTF | TGCGCCAGCAGCCAAGAACTGGGGGCAGAAGGGGCCAACGTCCTGACTTTC
- | TRBJ2-3 | - | TRBV7-3 | CASSLRGRSADTQYF | TGTGCCAGCAGCTTAAGGGGGAGGTCGGCGGATACGCAGTATTTT
- | TRBJ2-1 | - | TRBV12-3/TRBV12-4 | CASSWGTYNEQFF | TGTGCCAGCAGTTGGGGGACCTACAATGAGCAGTTCTTC
- | TRBJ2-2 | few | TRBV13 | CASSFNLQLFF | TGTGCCAGCAGCTTCAACCTGCAGCTGTTTTTT
- | TRBJ2-1 | many | TRBV19 | CASRGTHGDNEQFF | TGTGCCAGTAGGGGGACCCACGGGGACAATGAGCAGTTCTTC
TRBD2 | TRBJ2-7 | few | TRBV7-9 | CASSPKRGPYEQYF | TGTGCCAGCAGCCCCAAGCGGGGCCCCTACGAGCAGTACTTC
TRBD2 | TRBJ2-7 | - | TRBV9 | CASSPSAGAYEQYF | TGTGCCAGCAGCCCGTCAGCGGGGGCCTACGAGCAGTACTTC
- | TRBJ2-6 | many | TRBV7-2 | CASSLGSGANVLTF | TGTGCCAGCAGCTTAGGTTCTGGGGCCAACGTCCTGACTTTC
TRBD2 | TRBJ2-5 | - | TRBV2 | CASTSGGIRETQYF | TGTGCCTCGACTAGCGGGGGGATTCGAGAGACCCAGTACTTC
- | TRBJ2-5 | - | TRBV18 | CASSGGEETQYF | TGTGCCAGCTCTGGAGGAGAAGAGACCCAGTACTTC
- | TRBJ2-3 | few | TRBV7-9 | CASSSQGDTQYF | TGTGCCAGCAGCTCACAAGGCGATACGCAGTATTTT
- | TRBJ1-6 | many | TRBV20-1 | CSALAGGEIYNSPLHF | TGCAGTGCTCTCGCAGGAGGGGAGATTTATAATTCACCCCTCCACTTT